A selection of T cell receptor beta chains follows, all from one sample in a study of T cells in Graves' hyperthyroidism and ophthalmopathy. TCRdb redid the calling of the multiplex PCR reads with MiXCR, one entry per CDR3 protein. The sample contains about 840,000 distinct CDR3 sequences, about two fifths of which appear only once. Sequenced input: blood. The receptors shown here come from a man aged 18 to 30 with Graves' hyperthyroidism. Each CDR3 is given with its conserved first and last residue. A D gene is named only where the DNA matches it firmly. Clone size is not always given. Where it is, it says once, few, many or a class for expanded clones.

TRBJ1-1,NA,TRBV7-9,few,CASSLEGPTAFF,TGTGCCAGCAGCTTAGAAGGCCCGACAGCTTTCTTT
TRBJ2-6,TRBD2,TRBV11-2,NA,CASSLEVVAGANVLTF,TGTGCCAGCAGCTTAGAGGTAGTAGCGGGAGCCAACGTCCTGACTTTC
TRBJ1-4,TRBD1,TRBV19,NA,CASSILRDRGEKLFF,TGTGCCAGTAGTATACTCCGGGACAGGGGTGAAAAACTGTTTTTT
TRBJ1-2,TRBD1,TRBV7-2,few,CASSLANRGRRRDGYTF,TGTGCCAGCAGCTTAGCGAACAGGGGGCGCCGGCGTGATGGCTACACCTTC
TRBJ1-5,NA,TRBV19,many,CASGKGNQPQHF,TGTGCCAGTGGGAAGGGGAATCAGCCCCAGCATTTT
TRBJ2-2,NA,TRBV25-1,NA,CASSDSPEGTGELFF,TGTGCCAGCTCAGACAGCCCCGAGGGGACCGGGGAGCTGTTTTTT
TRBJ1-2,TRBD1,TRBV10-3,many,CAISDSMTGGVLGYTF,TGTGCCATCAGTGACTCCATGACAGGGGGTGTACTTGGCTACACCTTC
TRBJ1-1,NA,TRBV7-2,few,CASSQEGLLNTEAFF,TGTGCCAGCAGCCAAGAGGGGTTGTTGAACACTGAAGCTTTCTTT
TRBJ1-5,TRBD1,TRBV7-8,many,CASSSGTGSQPQHF,TGTGCCAGCAGCTCCGGGACAGGGAGTCAGCCCCAGCATTTT
TRBJ2-7,NA,TRBV11-2,NA,CASTPGGTGSYEQYF,TGTGCCAGCACCCCCGGGGGGACAGGCTCCTACGAGCAGTACTTC
TRBJ1-1,NA,TRBV7-9,NA,CASSLDWRTEAFF,TGTGCCAGCAGCTTAGATTGGCGTACTGAAGCTTTCTTT
TRBJ2-7,TRBD1,TRBV7-2,many,CASSLGTGAPEQYF,TGTGCCAGCAGCTTAGGCACAGGGGCACCCGAGCAGTACTTC
TRBJ1-1,TRBD1,TRBV2,once,CASSYQGANTEAFF,TGTGCCAGCAGTTATCAGGGGGCGAACACTGAAGCTTTCTTT
TRBJ1-1,NA,TRBV25-1,NA,CASSQEGGFRTEKAFF,TGTGCCAGCAGCCAAGAGGGCGGGTTCAGGACAGAGAAAGCTTTCTTT
TRBJ1-5,NA,TRBV6-5,NA,CASRIDRTNQPQHF,TGTGCCAGCAGGATTGACAGGACAAATCAGCCCCAGCATTTT
TRBJ1-5,TRBD1,TRBV6-5,NA,CASRDSGQPQHF,TGTGCCAGCCGGGACAGCGGTCAGCCCCAGCATTTT
TRBJ2-7,TRBD1,TRBV9,NA,CASSAGQGSPYEQYF,TGTGCCAGCAGCGCGGGACAGGGTTCGCCTTACGAGCAGTACTTC
TRBJ2-2,TRBD1,TRBV24-1,many,CATQGADTGELFF,TGTGCCACCCAGGGGGCGGACACCGGGGAGCTGTTTTTT
TRBJ2-5,TRBD2,TRBV7-3,NA,CASSSGTSGSETQYF,TGTGCCAGCAGCTCTGGGACTAGCGGGAGTGAGACCCAGTACTTC
TRBJ1-6,TRBD1,TRBV2,few,CASSYGQANNSPLHF,TGTGCCAGCAGTTACGGACAGGCGAATAATTCACCCCTCCACTTT
TRBJ1-5,NA,TRBV29-1,many,CSVDSGQLGSPQHF,TGCAGCGTTGACAGCGGGCAGCTGGGATCGCCCCAGCATTTT
TRBJ2-7,TRBD2,TRBV6-5,few,CASSDLAEKFYEQYF,TGTGCCAGCAGTGATCTAGCGGAGAAATTCTACGAGCAGTACTTC
TRBJ2-5,TRBD1,TRBV10-3,many,CASRGTDQETQYF,TGTGCCTCAAGGGGGACAGATCAAGAGACCCAGTACTTC
TRBJ1-5,NA,TRBV6-5,NA,CASSSDPLRVQPQHF,TGTGCCAGCAGCTCCGATCCATTGAGAGTGCAGCCCCAGCATTTT
TRBJ2-7,NA,TRBV7-2,NA,CASSPSGTANEQYF,TGTGCCAGCAGCCCATCCGGGACCGCAAATGAGCAGTACTTC
TRBJ2-7,TRBD2,TRBV29-1,many,CSVETSGRAGVSYEQYF,TGCAGCGTTGAGACTAGCGGGAGGGCCGGGGTTTCCTACGAGCAGTACTTC
TRBJ2-7,TRBD2,TRBV7-2,few,CASSQVNSGRGEQYF,TGTGCCAGCAGCCAAGTGAACAGCGGGAGGGGCGAGCAGTACTTC
TRBJ1-6,NA,TRBV9,many,CASSVEPNNSPLHF,TGTGCCAGCAGCGTGGAACCTAATAATTCACCCCTCCACTTT
TRBJ1-1,NA,TRBV7-9,many,CASRPGTSTAEAFF,TGTGCCAGCAGACCCGGGACGTCCACTGCGGAAGCTTTCTTT
TRBJ2-5,TRBD2,TRBV29-1,NA,CSVEVSGSQETQYF,TGCAGCGTTGAGGTTAGCGGGAGTCAAGAGACCCAGTACTTC
TRBJ2-7,NA,TRBV29-1,many,CSVGYGYEQYF,TGCAGCGTTGGCTACGGCTACGAGCAGTACTTC
TRBJ1-2,TRBD1,TRBV25-1,many,CASSGRDRGYGYTF,TGTGCCAGCAGTGGCCGGGACAGGGGTTATGGCTACACCTTC
TRBJ2-7,TRBD2,TRBV7-9,many,CASMVGTSHEQYF,TGTGCCAGCATGGTGGGGACTAGTCACGAGCAGTACTTC
TRBJ1-6,TRBD1,TRBV7-9,NA,CASSVGDRGSPLHF,TGTGCCAGCAGCGTCGGGGACAGGGGTTCACCCCTCCACTTT
TRBJ1-5,NA,TRBV20-1,few,CSASGQFNQPQHF,TGCAGTGCTAGTGGTCAGTTCAATCAGCCCCAGCATTTT
TRBJ1-6,NA,TRBV7-9,many,CASSPSMVSPLHF,TGTGCCAGCAGCCCCAGTATGGTTTCACCCCTCCACTTT
TRBJ2-7,NA,TRBV7-9,many,CASSIATGTHYEQYF,TGTGCCAGCAGCATTGCGACCGGGACGCACTACGAGCAGTACTTC
TRBJ2-5,NA,TRBV7-2,many,CASSQGWRETQYF,TGTGCCAGCAGCCAGGGGTGGCGAGAGACCCAGTACTTC
TRBJ2-5,NA,TRBV15,many,CATSRGTQQETQYF,TGTGCCACCAGCAGAGGGACACAACAAGAGACCCAGTACTTC
TRBJ2-7,TRBD1,TRBV7-6,NA,CASSFPTGPEEQYF,TGTGCCAGCAGCTTTCCGACAGGGCCCGAGGAGCAGTACTTC
TRBJ1-2,TRBD1,TRBV12-3/TRBV12-4,few,CASSLDRPSGYTF,TGTGCCAGCAGTTTGGACAGGCCCTCCGGCTACACCTTC
TRBJ2-5,NA,TRBV4-2,many,CASSQDDGGSETQYF,TGTGCCAGCAGCCAAGACGATGGGGGGTCAGAGACCCAGTACTTC
TRBJ1-2,NA,TRBV10-2,many,CASSESMRGASNYGYTF,TGCGCCAGCAGTGAGTCGATGAGGGGGGCCTCTAACTATGGCTACACCTTC
TRBJ1-2,NA,TRBV10-1,many,CASSDRQGTRYTF,TGCGCCAGCAGTGATCGGCAGGGAACTCGCTACACCTTC
TRBJ2-7,NA,TRBV5-1,few,CASSLEARSYEQYF,TGCGCCAGCAGCTTGGAGGCCCGCTCCTACGAGCAGTACTTC
TRBJ2-7,TRBD1,TRBV7-8,many,CASSLGQGAFEQYF,TGTGCCAGCAGCTTAGGACAGGGGGCGTTCGAGCAGTACTTC
TRBJ1-1,NA,TRBV6-5,NA,CASSEEPAVRGAFF,TGTGCCAGCAGTGAAGAGCCAGCAGTTCGAGGAGCTTTCTTT
TRBJ1-4,NA,TRBV2,many,CASSSGETNEKLFF,TGTGCCAGCAGTTCGGGGGAGACTAATGAAAAACTGTTTTTT
TRBJ1-6,TRBD1,TRBV10-3,NA,CAIGQGVSSYNSPLHF,TGTGCCATCGGACAGGGGGTTAGCTCCTATAATTCACCCCTCCACTTT
TRBJ1-1,NA,TRBV19,many,CASSIWGSTEAFF,TGTGCCAGTAGTATTTGGGGTTCGACTGAAGCTTTCTTT
TRBJ1-1,TRBD1,TRBV25-1,NA,CASPGQGGQAFF,TGTGCCAGCCCGGGACAGGGAGGGCAAGCTTTCTTT
TRBJ2-7,TRBD2,TRBV9,NA,CASTQGSGSSYEQYF,TGTGCCAGCACCCAGGGGAGCGGGAGCTCCTACGAGCAGTACTTC
TRBJ1-1,NA,TRBV5-4,once,CASSLEGFEAFF,TGTGCCAGCAGCTTGGAAGGATTTGAAGCTTTCTTT
TRBJ1-4,NA,TRBV19,few,CASRDGISHEKLFF,TGTGCCAGTAGGGACGGCATCTCCCATGAAAAACTGTTTTTT
TRBJ1-5,NA,TRBV7-2,many,CASSLRGGYNQPQHF,TGTGCCAGCAGCTTACGGGGCGGCTACAATCAGCCCCAGCATTTT
TRBJ2-5,TRBD1,TRBV6-5,NA,CASSFSGQGEETQYF,TGTGCCAGCAGTTTCTCGGGACAGGGGGAAGAGACCCAGTACTTC
TRBJ1-3,NA,TRBV12-3/TRBV12-4,NA,CASSTGSGNTLYF,TGTGCCAGCAGTACAGGGTCCGGAAACACCTTATATTTT
TRBJ2-2,NA,TRBV24-1,NA,CATSDKVVRQDTGELFF,TGTGCCACCAGTGACAAAGTTGTACGGCAAGACACCGGGGAGCTGTTTTTT
TRBJ1-2,TRBD1,TRBV10-2,many,CASKRGQGYTF,TGCGCCAGTAAGAGGGGGCAGGGCTACACCTTC
TRBJ2-2,NA,TRBV9,many,CASSSHTGELFF,TGTGCCAGCAGCTCCCACACCGGGGAGCTGTTTTTT